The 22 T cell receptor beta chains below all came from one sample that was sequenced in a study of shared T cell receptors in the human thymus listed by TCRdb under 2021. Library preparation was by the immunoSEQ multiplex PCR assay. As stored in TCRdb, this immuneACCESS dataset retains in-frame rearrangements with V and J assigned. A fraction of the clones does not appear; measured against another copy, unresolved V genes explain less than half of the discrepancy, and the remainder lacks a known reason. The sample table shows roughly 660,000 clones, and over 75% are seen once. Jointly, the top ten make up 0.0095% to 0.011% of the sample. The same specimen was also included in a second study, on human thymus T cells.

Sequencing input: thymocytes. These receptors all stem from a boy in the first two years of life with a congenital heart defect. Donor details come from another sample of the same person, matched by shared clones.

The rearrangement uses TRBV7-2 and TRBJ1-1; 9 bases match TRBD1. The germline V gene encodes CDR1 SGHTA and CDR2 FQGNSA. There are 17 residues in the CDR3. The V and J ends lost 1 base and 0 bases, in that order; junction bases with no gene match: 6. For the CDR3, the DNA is TGTGCCAGCAGCTTAGAGGGCGACAGGGGGGTGAACACTGAAGCTTTCTTT. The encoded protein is CASSLEGDRGVNTEAFF.

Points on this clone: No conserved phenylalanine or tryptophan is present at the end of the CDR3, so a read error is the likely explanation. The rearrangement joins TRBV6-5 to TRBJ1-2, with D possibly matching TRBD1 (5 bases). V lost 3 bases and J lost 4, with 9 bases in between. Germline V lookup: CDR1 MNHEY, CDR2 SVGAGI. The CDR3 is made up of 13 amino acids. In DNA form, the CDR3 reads TGTGCCAGCAGTTATGACAGCCGCTATGGCTACACCCTC. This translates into CASSYDSRYGYTL.

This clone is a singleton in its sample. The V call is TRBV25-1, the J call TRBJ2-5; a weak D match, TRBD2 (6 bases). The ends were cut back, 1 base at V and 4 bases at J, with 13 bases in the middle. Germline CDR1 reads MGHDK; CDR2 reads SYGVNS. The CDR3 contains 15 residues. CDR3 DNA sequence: TGTGCCAGCAGTGAATGGGACCAGGAGGGAGAGACCCAGTACTTC. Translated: CASSEWDQEGETQYF.

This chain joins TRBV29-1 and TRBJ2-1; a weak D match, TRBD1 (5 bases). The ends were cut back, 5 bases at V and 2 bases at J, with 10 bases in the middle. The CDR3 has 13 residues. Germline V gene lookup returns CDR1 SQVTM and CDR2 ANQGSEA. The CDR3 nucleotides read TGCAGCGTTTGGGGCGGCCCCTACAATGAGCAGTTCTTC. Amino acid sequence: CSVWGGPYNEQFF.

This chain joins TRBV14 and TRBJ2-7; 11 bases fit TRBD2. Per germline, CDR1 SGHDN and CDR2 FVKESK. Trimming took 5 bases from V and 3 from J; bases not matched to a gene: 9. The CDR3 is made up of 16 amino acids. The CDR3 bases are TGTGCCAGCAGCGGCCGTCGGGGGACTAGCGGCTACGAGCAGTACTTC. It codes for CASSGRRGTSGYEQYF.

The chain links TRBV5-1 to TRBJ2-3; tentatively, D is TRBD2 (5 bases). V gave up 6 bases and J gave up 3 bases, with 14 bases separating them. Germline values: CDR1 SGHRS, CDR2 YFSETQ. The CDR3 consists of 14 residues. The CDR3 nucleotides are TGCGCCAGCACCTGGGCTAGCAGGACAGATACGCAGTATTTT. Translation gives CASTWASRTDTQYF.

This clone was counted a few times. CDR3: CASSPRTGTYGYTF. CDR3 nucleotide sequence: TGTGCCAGCAGTCCGCGGACAGGTACCTATGGCTACACCTTC. The chain recombines TRBV27 with TRBJ1-2; 7 bases agree with TRBD1. V shed 5 bases, J shed 4 bases, and the junction held 7 bases outside the gene matches. Germline V CDR1 and CDR2: MNHEY, SMNVEV (reference sequence). The CDR3 runs 14 residues.

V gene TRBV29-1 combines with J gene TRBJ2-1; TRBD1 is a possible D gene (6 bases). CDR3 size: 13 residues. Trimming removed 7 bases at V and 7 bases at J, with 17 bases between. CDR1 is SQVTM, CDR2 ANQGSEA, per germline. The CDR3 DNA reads TGCAGCGGGCGACCGGGACATGTAAATGAGCAGTTCTTC. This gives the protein CSGRPGHVNEQFF.

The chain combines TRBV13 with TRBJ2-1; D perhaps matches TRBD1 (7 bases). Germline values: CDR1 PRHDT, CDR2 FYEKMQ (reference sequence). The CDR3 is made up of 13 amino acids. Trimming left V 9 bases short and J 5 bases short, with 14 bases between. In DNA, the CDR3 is TGTGCCAGTTCACAGGGGACTGACAATGAGCAGTTCTTC. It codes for CASSQGTDNEQFF.

CDR3 bases: TGTGCCAGCAGTTCAGGGGGACTAGCGGGAGGGACCTACGAGCAGTACTTC. Amino acid sequence: CASSSGGLAGGTYEQYF. The chain links TRBV27 to TRBJ2-7; 16 nucleotides agree with TRBD2. V trimming: 4 bases; J trimming: 2 bases; junction bases outside the gene matches: 5. The germline gives CDR1 MNHEY, CDR2 SMNVEV (reference sequence). CDR3 length: 17 residues.

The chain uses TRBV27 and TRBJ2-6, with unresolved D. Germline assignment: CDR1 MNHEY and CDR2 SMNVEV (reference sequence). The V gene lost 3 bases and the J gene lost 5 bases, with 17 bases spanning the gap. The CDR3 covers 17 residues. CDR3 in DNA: TGTGCCAGCAGTTTGGTTGGGCCTCCCTGGAGGGCCAACGTCCTGACTTTC. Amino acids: CASSLVGPPWRANVLTF.

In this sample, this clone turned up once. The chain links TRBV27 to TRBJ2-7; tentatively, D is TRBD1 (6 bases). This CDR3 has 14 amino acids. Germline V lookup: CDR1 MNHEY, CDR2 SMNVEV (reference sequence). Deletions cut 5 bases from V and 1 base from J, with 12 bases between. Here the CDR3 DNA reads TGTGCCAGCAGTCTAAAGACAGGATCCTACGAGCAGTACTTC. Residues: CASSLKTGSYEQYF.

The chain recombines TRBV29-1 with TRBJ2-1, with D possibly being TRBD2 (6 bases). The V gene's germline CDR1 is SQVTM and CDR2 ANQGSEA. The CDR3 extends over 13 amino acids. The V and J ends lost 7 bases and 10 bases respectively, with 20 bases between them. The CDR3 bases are TGCAGCGATGCGGGACCGCCTTTTTTGGAGCAGTTCTTC. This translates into CSDAGPPFLEQFF.

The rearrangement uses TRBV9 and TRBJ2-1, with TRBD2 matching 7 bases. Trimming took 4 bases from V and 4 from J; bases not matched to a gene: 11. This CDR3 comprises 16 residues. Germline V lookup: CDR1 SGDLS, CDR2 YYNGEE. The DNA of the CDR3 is TGTGCCAGCAGCCCGATTGTCGGGAGGCAGTACAATGAGCAGTTCTTC. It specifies CASSPIVGRQYNEQFF.

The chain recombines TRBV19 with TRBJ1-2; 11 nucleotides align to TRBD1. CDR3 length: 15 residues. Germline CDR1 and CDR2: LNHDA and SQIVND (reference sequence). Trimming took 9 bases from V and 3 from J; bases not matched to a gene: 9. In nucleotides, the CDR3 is TGTGCCAGCCAAGCGGACAGGGGGCAAGACTATGGCTACACCTTC. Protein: CASQADRGQDYGYTF.

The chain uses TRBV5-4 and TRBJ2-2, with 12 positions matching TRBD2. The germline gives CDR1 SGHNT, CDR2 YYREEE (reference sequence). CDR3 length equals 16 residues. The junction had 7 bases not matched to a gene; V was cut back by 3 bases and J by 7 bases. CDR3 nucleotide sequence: TGTGCCAGCAGCTCCGGGACTAGCGGGTTCGGCGGGGAGCTGTTTTTT. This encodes CASSSGTSGFGGELFF.

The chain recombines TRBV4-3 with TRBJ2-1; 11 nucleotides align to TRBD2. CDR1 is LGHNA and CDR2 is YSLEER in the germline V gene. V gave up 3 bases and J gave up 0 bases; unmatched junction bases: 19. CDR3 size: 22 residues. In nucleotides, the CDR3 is TGCGCCAGCAGCCACCCTCGCTCCGGACTAGCGGGTCTTGAGAGCTCCTACAATGAGCAGTTCTTC. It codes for CASSHPRSGLAGLESSYNEQFF.

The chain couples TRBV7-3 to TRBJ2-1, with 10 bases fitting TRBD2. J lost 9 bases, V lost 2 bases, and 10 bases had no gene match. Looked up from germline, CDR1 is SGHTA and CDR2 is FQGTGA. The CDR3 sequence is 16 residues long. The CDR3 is CASSLGTSETRSEQFF. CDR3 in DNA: TGTGCCAGCAGCTTAGGGACTAGCGAAACAAGGAGTGAGCAGTTCTTC. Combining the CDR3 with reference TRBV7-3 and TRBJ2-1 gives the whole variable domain GAGVSQTPSNKVTEKGKYVELRCDPISGHTALYWYRQSLGQGPEFLIYFQGTGAADDSGLPNDRFFAVRPEGSVSTLKIQRTERGDSAVYLCASSLGTSETRSEQFFGPGTRLTVL.

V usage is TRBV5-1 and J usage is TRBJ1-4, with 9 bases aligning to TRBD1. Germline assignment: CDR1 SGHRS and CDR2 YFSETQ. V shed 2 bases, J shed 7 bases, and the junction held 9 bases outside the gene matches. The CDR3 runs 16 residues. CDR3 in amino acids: CASSLRPDRGGEKLFF. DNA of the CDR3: TGCGCCAGCAGCTTACGACCCGACAGGGGGGGTGAAAAACTGTTTTTT.

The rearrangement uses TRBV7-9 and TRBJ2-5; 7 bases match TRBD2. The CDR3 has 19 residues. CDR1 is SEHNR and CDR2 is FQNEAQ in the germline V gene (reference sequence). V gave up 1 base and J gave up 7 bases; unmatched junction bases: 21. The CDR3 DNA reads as TGTGCCAGCAGCTTAGACAACTTCGACCGGACTAGGGGCCACGGGACCCAGTACTTC. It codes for CASSLDNFDRTRGHGTQYF. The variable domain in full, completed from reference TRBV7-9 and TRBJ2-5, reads DTGVSQNPRHKITKRGQNVTFRCDPISEHNRLYWYRQTLGQGPEFLTYFQNEAQLEKSRLLSDRFSAERPKGSFSTLEIQRTEQGDSAMYLCASSLDNFDRTRGHGTQYFGPGTRLLVL.

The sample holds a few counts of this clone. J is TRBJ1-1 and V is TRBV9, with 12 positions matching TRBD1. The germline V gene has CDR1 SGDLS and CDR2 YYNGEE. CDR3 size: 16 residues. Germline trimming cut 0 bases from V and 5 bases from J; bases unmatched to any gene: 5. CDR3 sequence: CASSVGDRGRDTEAFF. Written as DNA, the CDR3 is TGTGCCAGCAGCGTAGGGGACAGGGGGCGAGATACTGAAGCTTTCTTT.

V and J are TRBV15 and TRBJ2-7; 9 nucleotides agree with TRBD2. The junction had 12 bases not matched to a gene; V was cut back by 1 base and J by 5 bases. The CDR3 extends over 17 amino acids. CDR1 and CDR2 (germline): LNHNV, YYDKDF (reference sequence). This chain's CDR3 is CATSRGEGREGRDEQYF. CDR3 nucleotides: TGTGCCACCAGCAGAGGGGAGGGGCGGGAGGGCCGCGACGAGCAGTACTTC.